This TCR beta chain comes out of a study of blood T cells in healthy people across ages. PCR was performed a second time for about 7 to 12 cycles using a sample-barcoded 5' primer and a J-beta primer mix. All cDNA molecules were each tagged by a template-switch adaptor with 12 random nucleotides. TCRdb reprocessed the 5' RACE reads via MiXCR and lists one record per CDR3 protein. Counted here are around 2 million distinct CDR3 sequences, approximately 39% occurring once; the ten biggest clones make up roughly 23%. The germline V gene has CDR1 MNHEY and CDR2 SVGAGI. Trimming took off 8 bases at V and 3 bases at J, with 16 bases between the two ends. The CDR3 is made up of 15 amino acids. General observations from the study: PBMCs were not sorted, which prevented a conclusive comparison of naive versus antigen-experienced cells.

To note about this clonotype: What it binds is unknown.

Input material: blood. The chain recombines TRBV6-5 with TRBJ2-2; no reliable D call. This clonotype was obtained from a human donor in good health. The CDR3 nucleotides read TGTGCCAGCTTTGATCCAAATGGAGACACCGGGGAGCTGTTTTTT. Its protein is CASFDPNGDTGELFF.